What follows are 27 T cell receptor beta chains derived from one specimen sequenced in a study of shared clonotypes between healthy human individuals. Assay: immunoSEQ multiplex PCR; the TCRdb copy retains only in-frame clones and omits some. This table has about 2 million clones, 90% to 95% appearing once. Source material: naive CD4+ T cells sorted from blood. Subset given: CD45RA+ positively selected. The receptors come from a man in his late teens or twenties in good health.

The rearrangement links TRBV30 to TRBJ1-2, with a tentative D call TRBD1 (5 bases). This CDR3 has 12 amino acids. Looked up from germline, CDR1 is GTSNPN and CDR2 is SVGIG (reference sequence). V was cut by 5 bases and J by 7 bases, with 14 bases left in between. The CDR3 DNA reads TGTGCCTGGCGCAGGGTTACATTTGGCTACACCTTC. Protein sequence: CAWRRVTFGYTF.

V usage is TRBV14 and J usage is TRBJ2-6, with 7 bases that match TRBD1. The CDR3 consists of 18 residues. The germline V gene has CDR1 SGHDN and CDR2 FVKESK. V was pared by 2 bases and J by 0 bases, with 7 bases of the junction left unmatched. CDR3: CASSQNRGDTSGANVLTF. CDR3 sequence (DNA): TGTGCCAGCAGCCAAAACAGGGGCGACACCTCTGGGGCCAACGTCCTGACTTTC.

This chain links TRBV25-1 with TRBJ1-1; TRBD1 might be the D (5 bases). Germline V gene data show CDR1 as MGHDK and CDR2 as SYGVNS. The CDR3 runs to 13 residues. The germline V and J ends were trimmed by 6 bases and 4 bases, with 12 bases remaining between them. The CDR3 bases are TGTGCCAGCAGCACAGAAAGGGGCACTGAAGCTTTCTTT. Translated, it gives CASSTERGTEAFF.

The chain employs TRBV6-6 and TRBJ1-2, with D unresolved. The V gene lost 6 bases and the J gene lost 8 bases, with 13 bases spanning the gap. The CDR3 extends over 12 amino acids. CDR1 and CDR2 from the germline V gene are MNHNY and SVGAGI (reference sequence). CDR3 nucleotides: TGTGCCAGCAGCAGCCCGACGGGGGGCTACACCTTC. Protein product: CASSSPTGGYTF.

The chain carries TRBV23-1 and TRBJ1-2; D may be TRBD1 (5 bases). TRBV23-1 belongs to the ORF category, with a function that is uncertain. V dropped 4 bases and J dropped 8 bases, with 17 bases sitting between them. The CDR3 covers 14 residues. The CDR3 reads CASSRPLTATGYTF. CDR3 DNA: TGCGCCAGCAGTCGGCCCCTGACAGCGACCGGCTACACCTTC.

A remark on this clone: Distinct nucleotide sequences in the sample also encode this CDR3. The chain joins TRBV18 to TRBJ2-5, with D unclear. Trimming cost V 0 bases and J 5 bases, with 7 bases left between them. Per germline, CDR1 KGHSH and CDR2 LQKENI. CDR3 length equals 13 residues. The CDR3 protein is CASSPPGKETQYF. CDR3 nucleotides: TGTGCCAGCTCACCACCCGGAAAGGAGACCCAGTACTTC.

CDR3 protein: CAISHYTGPTDTQYF. DNA of the CDR3: TGTGCCATCAGCCACTATACGGGTCCCACAGATACGCAGTATTTT. V gene TRBV10-3 combines with J gene TRBJ2-3; D remains unclear. V was cut by 6 bases and J by 2 bases, with 15 bases left in between. Germline V gives CDR1 ENHRY, CDR2 SYGVKD. CDR3 length: 15 amino acids.

Worth noting for this clone: A much larger clone differs by one base, so this may be a read error. Other DNA sequences of this sample code for an identical CDR3. This chain links TRBV6-5 with TRBJ2-7, with TRBD1 identical over 8 bases. There are 13 residues in the CDR3. Germline CDR1 MNHEY, CDR2 SVGAGI. V dropped 6 bases and J dropped 1; count of bases not matched to a gene: 2. The CDR3 protein is CASSRTGSYEQYF. CDR3 coding DNA: TGTGCCAGCAGCCGGACAGGGTCCTACGAGCAGTACTTC.

In this sample, this clone turned up once. The rearrangement uses TRBV7-2 and TRBJ1-5; D is possibly TRBD1 (6 bases). The CDR3 consists of 15 residues. V lost 5 bases and J lost 2, with 13 bases in between. Per the germline V gene, CDR1 is SGHTA and CDR2 is FQGNSA. CDR3 protein: CASSRTGFGNQPQHF. DNA of the CDR3: TGTGCCAGCAGCCGAACAGGGTTCGGCAATCAGCCCCAGCATTTT.

This clone was seen once. The genes are TRBV2 and TRBJ2-2; either TRBD1 or TRBD2 may fit D (6 bases each). The germline V and J ends were trimmed by 6 bases and 7 bases, with 15 bases remaining between them. The germline V gene encodes CDR1 SNHLY and CDR2 FYNNEI. The CDR3 sequence is 14 residues long. The CDR3 protein is CASRRGTINGELFF. The CDR3 nucleotides are TGTGCCAGCAGACGCGGGACAATAAACGGGGAGCTGTTTTTT.

The chain has TRBV6-1 and TRBJ1-1; D possibly corresponds to TRBD1 (6 bases). V lost 4 bases to trimming and J lost 7 bases, with 10 bases between them. The CDR3 is 12 amino acids. Germline CDR1 is MNHNS and CDR2 is SASEGT. The CDR3: CASSVDRSEAFF. The CDR3 DNA follows: TGTGCCAGCAGTGTGGACAGAAGTGAAGCTTTCTTT.

This clone was observed a single time. A much larger clone lies one base from this, so it may be a read error. The chain couples TRBV7-9 to TRBJ1-5, with TRBD1 identical over 10 bases. The CDR3 spans 15 residues. Germline V gene lookup returns CDR1 SEHNR and CDR2 FQNEAQ (reference sequence). CDR3 amino acids: CASSLDRGPGQPKHF. The CDR3 nucleotides read TGTGCCAGCAGCCTTGACAGGGGGCCGGGTCAGCCCAAGCATTTT. Full variable domain (remainder filled in from reference TRBV7-9 and TRBJ1-5): DTGVSQNPRHKITKRGQNVTFRCDPISEHNRLYWYRQTLGQGPEFLTYFQNEAQLEKSRLLSDRFSAERPKGSFSTLEIQRTEQGDSAMYLCASSLDRGPGQPKHFGDGTRLSIL.

In this sample, this clone turned up once. This rearrangement joins TRBV27 to TRBJ2-5, with D possibly being TRBD1 or TRBD2 (6 bases each). Trimming removed 8 bases at V and 5 bases at J, with 21 bases between. Germline V gene lookup returns CDR1 MNHEY and CDR2 SMNVEV (reference sequence). CDR3 length: 15 residues. This CDR3 reads CASSHLQGGRETQYF. The DNA of the CDR3 is TGTGCCAGCTCCCATCTACAGGGAGGTCGCGAGACCCAGTACTTC.

The V gene is TRBV18, the J gene TRBJ2-7; maybe TRBD1 (5 bases). Deletions cut 4 bases from V and 0 bases from J, with 10 bases between. In germline, CDR1 is KGHSH, CDR2 LQKENI. The CDR3 runs to 14 residues. The CDR3 bases are TGTGCCAGCTCACTTTTCAGGGACTCCTACGAGCAGTACTTC. It translates to CASSLFRDSYEQYF.

The genes are TRBV10-1 and TRBJ2-4; a possible D gene is TRBD2 (5 bases). This CDR3 has 14 residues. Germline V gives CDR1 WNHNN, CDR2 SYGVQD (reference sequence). V gave up 4 bases and J gave up 8 bases, with 15 bases separating them. CDR3 residues: CASSASDGIHIQYF. DNA for the CDR3: TGCGCCAGCAGTGCCTCGGACGGGATCCACATTCAGTACTTC.

This rearrangement joins TRBV27 to TRBJ1-5, with TRBD1 matching over 7 bases. This CDR3 has 15 amino acids. Looked up from germline, CDR1 is MNHEY and CDR2 is SMNVEV (reference sequence). Trimming at V came to 5 bases and at J to 5 bases, leaving 9 bases not matched to a gene. CDR3 residues: CASSEGGRGYQPQHF. The CDR3 DNA reads TGTGCCAGCAGTGAAGGGGGCCGAGGGTATCAGCCCCAGCATTTT.

V is TRBV7-2 and J is TRBJ2-1, with TRBD2 matching over 7 bases. CDR3 length: 14 amino acids. Per germline, CDR1 SGHTA and CDR2 FQGNSA. The V segment lost 1 base and the J segment 8 bases; nucleotides outside the gene matches: 5. The CDR3 nucleotides are TGTGCCAGCAGCTTAGGGCGGGAGAGGGATGAGCAGTTCTTC. Amino acids: CASSLGRERDEQFF.

This clone has only one observation. This chain uses TRBV28 with TRBJ1-1; D gene unclear. V was pared by 11 bases and J by 0 bases, with 13 bases between. This CDR3 is 13 amino acids long. CDR1 and CDR2 (germline): MDHEN, SYDVKM. This CDR3 reads CALQSRLNTEAFF. In DNA form, the CDR3 reads TGTGCCCTACAGTCGAGGTTGAACACTGAAGCTTTCTTT.

Of note for this clone: One base separates it from a far larger clone, so it is likely a read error. Likely a read error: the CDR3 ends without its conserved phenylalanine or tryptophan. The chain carries TRBV29-1 and TRBJ1-5, with D uncertain. Germline lookup yields CDR1 SQVTM and CDR2 ANQGSEA. This CDR3 has 10 residues. The V and J ends lost 4 bases and 3 bases respectively, with 1 base between them. Here the CDR3 reads CSVVNQPQHL. The CDR3 region has the DNA TGCAGCGTTGTCAATCAGCCCCAGCATCTT.

Written as DNA, the CDR3 is TGTGCCAGCAGCACCGCAGGGAGCGGTGAAAAACTGTTTTTT. It is translated as CASSTAGSGEKLFF. The chain has TRBV7-9 and TRBJ1-4, with D perhaps TRBD1 (5 bases). This CDR3 has 14 amino acids. V was pared by 5 bases and J by 7 bases, with 14 bases between. In germline, CDR1 is SEHNR, CDR2 FQNEAQ (reference sequence).

This clone has just one count. V is TRBV4-1 and J is TRBJ2-1; D might be TRBD1 (8 bases). CDR1 and CDR2 from the germline V gene are MGHRA and YSYEKL. Deletions cut 4 bases from V and 4 bases from J, with 20 bases between. The CDR3 totals 17 residues. DNA of the CDR3: TGCGCCAGCAGCCTTACGACCTTACAGGGGGGGTACAATGAGCAGTTCTTC. Amino acids: CASSLTTLQGGYNEQFF.

The chain links TRBV5-8 to TRBJ1-2, with no clear D. Trimming cost V 3 bases and J 0 bases, with 9 bases left between them. The CDR3 sequence is 14 residues long. CDR1 and CDR2 from the germline V gene are SGHTS and YDEGEE. This CDR3 is CASSSGEANYGYTF. CDR3 coding DNA: TGTGCCAGCAGCTCTGGAGAGGCTAACTATGGCTACACCTTC.

This clone was observed a single time. The J gene is TRBJ1-2, the V gene TRBV9; D possibly corresponds to TRBD1 (5 bases). The CDR3 covers 12 residues. CDR1 SGDLS and CDR2 YYNGEE come from the germline V gene. The V and J ends lost 6 bases and 8 bases respectively, with 14 bases between them. In DNA form, the CDR3 reads TGTGCCAGCAAAACGGGGGACTCGGGCTACACCTTC. Amino acid sequence: CASKTGDSGYTF.

A remark on this clone: This sample also contains other DNA sequences that code for the same CDR3. The chain carries TRBV7-9 and TRBJ1-1, with D tentatively TRBD1 (5 bases). This CDR3 contains 14 residues. Germline V gives CDR1 SEHNR, CDR2 FQNEAQ (reference sequence). Trimming cost V 1 base and J 1 base, with 7 bases left between them. This chain's CDR3 is CASSLETGNTEAFF. In DNA form, the CDR3 reads TGTGCCAGCAGCTTAGAAACAGGGAACACTGAAGCTTTCTTT. Full variable domain (outside the CDR3, taken from reference TRBV7-9 and TRBJ1-1): DTGVSQNPRHKITKRGQNVTFRCDPISEHNRLYWYRQTLGQGPEFLTYFQNEAQLEKSRLLSDRFSAERPKGSFSTLEIQRTEQGDSAMYLCASSLETGNTEAFFGQGTRLTVV.

The chain uses TRBV27 and TRBJ1-2, with a weak D call TRBD1 (5 bases). Trimming pared 4 bases from V and 4 bases from J, leaving 10 bases between. The length of the CDR3 is 13 residues. Germline V gene lookup returns CDR1 MNHEY and CDR2 SMNVEV (reference sequence). In DNA form, the CDR3 reads TGTGCCAGCAGTTCCGGCAGGGCCTATGGCTACACCTTC. This sequence encodes CASSSGRAYGYTF.

The chain links TRBV5-8 to TRBJ2-7; no clear D gene. The V end lost 1 base, the J end lost 5 bases, and 7 bases lay between the germline ends. The germline V gene encodes CDR1 SGHTS and CDR2 YDEGEE. The CDR3 totals 12 residues. In DNA, the CDR3 is TGTGCCAGCAGCTTGAGAGTCCACGAGCAGTACTTC. Translated: CASSLRVHEQYF.

V is TRBV27 and J is TRBJ1-3; D might be TRBD1 (6 bases). The V end was cut by 7 bases, the J end by 0 bases, with 10 bases between. The germline V gene encodes CDR1 MNHEY and CDR2 SMNVEV (reference sequence). The CDR3 totals 14 residues. The CDR3 here is CASTYRVSGNTIYF. Written as DNA, the CDR3 is TGTGCCAGCACTTACAGGGTCTCTGGAAACACCATATATTTT.